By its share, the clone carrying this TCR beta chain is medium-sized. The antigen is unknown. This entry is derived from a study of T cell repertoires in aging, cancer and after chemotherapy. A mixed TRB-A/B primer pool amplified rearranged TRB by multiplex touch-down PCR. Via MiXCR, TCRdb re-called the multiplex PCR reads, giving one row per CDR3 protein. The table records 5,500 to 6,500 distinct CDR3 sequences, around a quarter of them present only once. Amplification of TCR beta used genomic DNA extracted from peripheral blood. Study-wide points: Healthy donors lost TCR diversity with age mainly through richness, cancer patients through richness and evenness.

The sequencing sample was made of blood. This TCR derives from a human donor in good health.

In DNA, the CDR3 is TGTGCCAGCAGACCCTTTAACACCGGGGAGCTGTTTTTT. It encodes CASRPFNTGELFF. This chain uses TRBV7-2 with TRBJ2-2; D is uncertain. This CDR3 region has 13 residues. Trimming removed 6 bases from V and 2 bases from J, with 7 bases in between. The germline V gene has CDR1 SGHTA and CDR2 FQGNSA. Full variable domain (missing parts from reference TRBV7-2 and TRBJ2-2): GAGVSQSPSNKVTEKGKDVELRCDPISGHTALYWYRQSLGQGLEFLIYFQGNSAPDKSGLPSDRFSAERTGGSVSTLTIQRTQQEDSAVYLCASRPFNTGELFFGEGSRLTVL.